These 18 T cell receptor beta chains share one sample of origin, sequenced in a study of beta chain features in type 1 diabetes. The study, taken as a whole, reports: Moderate yet significant TCRB CDR3 shortening was seen in Type 1 diabetes patients in all four CD4+ subsets.

Expressed TCRB transcripts were sequenced because the entire RNA isolate underwent reverse transcription. Method: immunoSEQ multiplex PCR; TCRdb's copy keeps in-frame clones and lacks some. In the table there are tens of thousands of clones, roughly 39% of which are singletons. Which antigens these TCRs recognize remains unknown. The sequencing sample was made of Tregs from blood. The receptors originated from a man aged 25 to 40 with type 1 diabetes.

The gene calls are TRBV5-1 and TRBJ2-6; D call uncertain. The V and J ends lost 2 bases and 0 bases respectively, with 6 bases between them. This CDR3 spans 15 amino acids. CDR1 and CDR2 from the germline V gene are SGHRS and YFSETQ. The CDR3 sequence is CASSFFNSGANVLTF. The CDR3, as DNA: TGCGCCAGCAGCTTTTTCAACTCTGGGGCCAACGTCCTGACTTTC.

There are a few counts of this clone. The chain combines TRBV28 with TRBJ2-7, with 8 positions matching TRBD2. Germline lookup yields CDR1 MDHEN and CDR2 SYDVKM. This CDR3 has 14 amino acids. Trimming removed 3 bases from V and 2 bases from J; junction bases left unmatched: 3. The DNA for the CDR3 is TGTGCCAGCAGTTTTGGCGGGAGGACCTACGAGCAGTACTTC. Residues: CASSFGGRTYEQYF. The whole variable domain, remainder taken from reference TRBV28 and TRBJ2-7, is DVKVTQSSRYLVKRTGEKVFLECVQDMDHENMFWYRQDPGLGLRLIYFSYDVKMKEKGDIPEGYSVSREKKERFSLILESASTNQTSMYLCASSFGGRTYEQYFGPGTRLTVT.

V is TRBV5-5 and J is TRBJ2-3, with 9 bases matching TRBD1. Germline V gene lookup returns CDR1 SGHKS and CDR2 YYEKEE (reference sequence). V shed 4 bases and J 0 bases; nucleotides not matched to a gene: 9. This CDR3 contains 17 residues. CDR3 DNA: TGTGCCAGCAGCCCGGGACAGGGTCTTCCTAGCACAGATACGCAGTATTTT. Its protein product is CASSPGQGLPSTDTQYF.

CDR3: CASSLESGDNEQFF. The CDR3 bases are TGTGCCAGCAGCTTGGAATCAGGGGACAATGAGCAGTTCTTC. The V gene is TRBV7-2, the J gene TRBJ2-1, with TRBD1 as a possible D gene (6 bases). Trimming took off 3 bases at V and 5 bases at J, with 11 bases between the two ends. Germline CDR1 SGHTA, CDR2 FQGNSA. This CDR3 region has 14 residues.

This clone has more than one count but fewer than ten. The chain links TRBV28 to TRBJ1-2, with 9 nucleotides matching TRBD1. This CDR3 is built from 14 residues. CDR1 is MDHEN and CDR2 is SYDVKM in the germline V gene. The V segment lost 5 bases and the J segment 4 bases; nucleotides outside the gene matches: 5. The CDR3 sequence is CASSAPGQGYGYTF. The CDR3 coding sequence is TGTGCCAGCAGTGCACCGGGACAGGGCTATGGCTACACCTTC.

This clone occurred a few times. This chain connects TRBV7-9 to TRBJ1-5, with D perhaps matching TRBD1 (6 bases). The CDR3 contains 16 residues. The V end was cut by 4 bases, the J end by 1 base, with 14 bases between. Germline values: CDR1 SEHNR, CDR2 FQNEAQ (reference sequence). CDR3 in DNA: TGTGCCAGCAGCTCCATCTCCGGACAGAGCAATCAGCCCCAGCATTTT. Protein product: CASSSISGQSNQPQHF.

The gene calls are TRBV5-1 and TRBJ2-5, with 7 bases identical to TRBD1. This CDR3 has 14 amino acids. Germline V gives CDR1 SGHRS, CDR2 YFSETQ. V dropped 5 bases and J dropped 5; count of bases not matched to a gene: 9. This CDR3 is CASRTGMSSETQYF. CDR3 nucleotide sequence: TGCGCCAGCAGGACAGGGATGTCTTCCGAGACCCAGTACTTC. The variable domain in full, with the rest retrieved from reference TRBV5-1 and TRBJ2-5, is KAGVTQTPRYLIKTRGQQVTLSCSPISGHRSVSWYQQTPGQGLQFLFEYFSETQRNKGNFPGRFSGRQFSNSRSEMNVSTLELGDSALYLCASRTGMSSETQYFGPGTRLLVL.

The chain links TRBV29-1 to TRBJ1-4, with D tentatively TRBD1 (6 bases). The CDR3 spans 14 residues. Germline V lookup: CDR1 SQVTM, CDR2 ANQGSEA. The V end lost 6 bases, the J end lost 3 bases, and 14 bases lay between the germline ends. The CDR3 is CSVTGTSANEKLFF. In DNA, the CDR3 is TGCAGCGTCACAGGGACCTCGGCTAATGAAAAACTGTTTTTT. Full variable domain (missing parts from reference TRBV29-1 and TRBJ1-4): SAVISQKPSRDICQRGTSLTIQCQVDSQVTMMFWYRQQPGQSLTLIATANQGSEATYESGFVIDKFPISRPNLTFSTLTVSNMSPEDSSIYLCSVTGTSANEKLFFGSGTQLSVL.

This chain uses TRBV6-1 with TRBJ2-2; TRBD2 matches 9 bases. CDR3 size: 15 residues. Trimming took 1 base from V and 4 from J; bases not matched to a gene: 1. Germline CDR1 reads MNHNS; CDR2 reads SASEGT. CDR3: CASSEGLAATGELFF. The CDR3 DNA follows: TGTGCCAGCAGTGAAGGACTAGCGGCCACCGGGGAGCTGTTTTTT.

The rearrangement uses TRBV6-5 and TRBJ1-6; D remains unclear. Trimming shortened V by 2 bases and J by 7 bases, and 12 bases separated the two germline ends. Germline loops: CDR1 MNHEY, CDR2 SVGAGI. The CDR3 totals 15 residues. Here the CDR3 DNA reads TGTGCCAGCAGTTACCAGGCCGGGATGAATTCACCCCTCCACTTT. Protein product: CASSYQAGMNSPLHF.

The V gene is TRBV28, the J gene TRBJ2-7; D is ambiguous. The CDR3 sequence is 20 residues long. Trimming left V 4 bases short and J 2 bases short, with 30 bases between. Germline V gene data show CDR1 as MDHEN and CDR2 as SYDVKM. The CDR3 DNA reads as TGTGCCAGCAGTTCCCCCCCGGAGCGCATCAACTACCCGGATACCTACGAGCAGTACTTC. It yields the protein CASSSPPERINYPDTYEQYF.

This clone was seen a handful of times. The rearrangement joins TRBV9 to TRBJ2-3; 7 nucleotides match TRBD1. Losses at the gene ends were 1 base for V and 6 bases for J; bases not matched to a gene: 8. Germline V lookup: CDR1 SGDLS, CDR2 YYNGEE. The CDR3 contains 15 residues. CDR3 sequence reads: CASSVKGARSDTQYF. In DNA form, the CDR3 reads TGTGCCAGCAGCGTAAAGGGGGCGAGGTCCGATACGCAGTATTTT.

The rearrangement joins TRBV5-6 to TRBJ2-2, with 9 bases identical to TRBD2. CDR1 SGHDT and CDR2 YYEEEE come from the germline V gene. This CDR3 region has 13 residues. The J segment lost 8 bases and the V segment lost 5 bases, leaving 4 bases of the junction unmatched. The CDR3 DNA reads as TGTGCCAGCAGGAGGACTAGCGCGGGGGAGCTGTTTTTT. Its protein product is CASRRTSAGELFF.

V gene TRBV5-4 combines with J gene TRBJ1-2; 7 positions match TRBD1. Losses at the gene ends were 1 base for V and 5 bases for J; bases not matched to a gene: 11. Per the germline V gene, CDR1 is SGHNT and CDR2 is YYREEE (reference sequence). This CDR3 region has 16 residues. In nucleotides, the CDR3 is TGTGCCAGCAGCTTGCCCCAAGGGGGCCCTTCTTATGGCTACACCTTC. It encodes CASSLPQGGPSYGYTF. The full variable domain, its missing parts supplied by reference TRBV5-4 and TRBJ1-2, is ETGVTQSPTHLIKTRGQQVTLRCSSQSGHNTVSWYQQALGQGPQFIFQYYREEENGRGNFPPRFSGLQFPNYSSELNVNALELDDSALYLCASSLPQGGPSYGYTFGSGTRLTVV.

The chain is built from TRBV2 and TRBJ2-1; TRBD1 agrees at 7 bases. V trimming: 7 bases; J trimming: 6 bases; junction bases outside the gene matches: 12. The CDR3 runs 15 residues. The germline gives CDR1 SNHLY, CDR2 FYNNEI. CDR3 in amino acids: CASKTGTETFNEQFF. CDR3 sequence (DNA): TGTGCCAGCAAAACCGGGACAGAGACCTTCAATGAGCAGTTCTTC.

This clone has a handful of counts. The chain combines TRBV5-1 with TRBJ2-2, with 9 bases that match TRBD2. V trimming: 4 bases; J trimming: 4 bases; junction bases outside the gene matches: 2. CDR1 is SGHRS, CDR2 YFSETQ, per germline. The CDR3 runs 14 residues. Here the CDR3 reads CASSLTSGTGELFF. Here the CDR3 DNA reads TGCGCCAGCAGCCTGACTAGCGGCACCGGGGAGCTGTTTTTT.

This clone was seen only a few times. The chain recombines TRBV28 with TRBJ2-4, with D possibly matching TRBD2 (6 bases). This CDR3 has 16 amino acids. Germline CDR1 MDHEN, CDR2 SYDVKM. V lost 5 bases to trimming and J lost 0 bases, with 14 bases between them. The CDR3 reads CASSLRGTGAKNIQYF. In DNA, the CDR3 is TGTGCCAGCAGTCTACGCGGGACCGGAGCCAAAAACATTCAGTACTTC.

This clone is classed as medium-sized. The V and J genes are TRBV7-2 and TRBJ2-7; TRBD1 matches at 11 bases. The trim removed 5 bases at V and 7 bases at J, leaving 7 bases unmatched. Germline V gene data show CDR1 as SGHTA and CDR2 as FQGNSA. This CDR3 is 14 amino acids long. CDR3: CASSAGTGGWEQYF. In nucleotides, the CDR3 is TGTGCCAGCAGCGCAGGGACAGGGGGATGGGAGCAGTACTTC.